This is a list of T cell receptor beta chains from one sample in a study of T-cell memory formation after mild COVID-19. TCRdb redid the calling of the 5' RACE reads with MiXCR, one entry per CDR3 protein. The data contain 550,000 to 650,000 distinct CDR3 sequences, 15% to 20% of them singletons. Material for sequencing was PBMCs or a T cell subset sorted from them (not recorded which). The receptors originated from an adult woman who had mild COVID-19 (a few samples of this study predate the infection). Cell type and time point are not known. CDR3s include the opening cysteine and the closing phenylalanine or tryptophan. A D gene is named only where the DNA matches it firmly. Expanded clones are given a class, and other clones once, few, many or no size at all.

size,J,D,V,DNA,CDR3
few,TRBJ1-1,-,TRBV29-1,TGCAGCGTCGAGTTGAACACTGAAGCTTTCTTT,CSVELNTEAFF
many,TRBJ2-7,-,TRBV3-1,TGTGCCAGCAGCCAGTTCTCCGGGGCCTCCTACGAGCAGTACTTC,CASSQFSGASYEQYF
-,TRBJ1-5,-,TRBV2,TGTGCCAGCAGTGAAATGGTCTTCGGCAATCAGCCCCAGCATTTT,CASSEMVFGNQPQHF
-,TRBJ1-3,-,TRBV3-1,TGTGCCAGCAGCCAATTAAATGGGGGGTACGGAAACACCATATATTTT,CASSQLNGGYGNTIYF
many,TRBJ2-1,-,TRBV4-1,TGCGCCAGCAGCCTCACCCCTCCGGGGGACTTCTCCTACAATGAGCAGTTCTTC,CASSLTPPGDFSYNEQFF
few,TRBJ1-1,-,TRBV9,TGTGCCAGCAGCGTAGTACCAGGGAACACTGAAGCTTTCTTT,CASSVVPGNTEAFF
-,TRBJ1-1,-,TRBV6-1,TGTGCCAGCAGTGAAGCGCTTCTAAAGGGGAGGAACACTGAAGCTTTCTTT,CASSEALLKGRNTEAFF
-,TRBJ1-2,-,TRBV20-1,TGCAGTGCTAGAGCGGGGGACACAAACTATGGCTACACCTTC,CSARAGDTNYGYTF
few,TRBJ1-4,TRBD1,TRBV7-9,TGTGCCAGCAGCTTGACAGGGGTAACTGAAAAACTGTTTTTT,CASSLTGVTEKLFF
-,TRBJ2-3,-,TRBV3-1,TGTGCCAGCAGCCATGATAGCGGCACAGATACGCAGTATTTT,CASSHDSGTDTQYF
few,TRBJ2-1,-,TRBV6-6,TGTGCCATTAGTTCCTACAATGAGCAGTTCTTC,CAISSYNEQFF